Detailed here is one T cell receptor (beta chain). Antigen specificity is unknown. The data originate from a study of shared clonotypes between healthy human individuals. Study-level points and caveats: Researchers sampled blood only, noting tissue repertoires likely differ. Naive subsets typically showed greater estimated richness than memory subsets.

V lost 3 bases and J lost 6; bases outside the gene matches: 4. Germline V gene sequence: CDR1 SQVTM, CDR2 ANQGSEA. The CDR3 extends over 13 amino acids. Deep level was the assay's run setting. The protocol was immunoSEQ multiplex PCR, while the TCRdb copy is restricted to in-frame clones and leaves out a portion. Seen here are about 1.1 million clones, 70% to 85% observed once, and the top ten hold almost 0.9%. The sample was memory CD4+ T cells from PBMCs. The subset: CD45RA-negative fraction. The receptor comes from a young man in good health. Some clones in this sample may be carry-over from other donors' samples. J is TRBJ1-5 and V is TRBV29-1, with 8 nucleotides matching TRBD1. The DNA for the CDR3 is TGCAGCGTTGAGGGACAGGAGGGTCAGCCCCAGCATTTT. It encodes CSVEGQEGQPQHF.